The clone carrying this T cell receptor (beta chain) was seen many times. Its antigen remains unidentified. Healthy Caucasians, and only they, were the donors. The data belong to a study of identical twins. Study results and limitations: Analyses of zero insertions could be partly confounded by invariant MAIT and iNKT cells. Without tracking the same donors, conclusions rested on cross-sectional statistical analysis.

J lost 0 bases, V lost 6 bases, and 8 bases had no gene match. The CDR3 spans 15 residues. Germline CDR1 is MDHEN and CDR2 is SYDVKM. Using its own MiXCR run on the 5' RACE reads, TCRdb lists one record per CDR3 protein. Of a few hundred thousand distinct CDR3 sequences in the sample, 9.6% were seen once. These data were likewise used in another study, on yellow fever vaccine responses in identical twins.

The chain joins TRBV28 to TRBJ2-7; 7 bases are a match to TRBD2. The sample was PBMCs. This receptor was identified in a woman aged 18 to 35 in good health. The CDR3 DNA sequence: TGTGCCAGCAGGGGTGTGTGGGGGGGCTCCTACGAGCAGTACTTC. The encoded protein is CASRGVWGGSYEQYF. Full variable domain (rest looked up from reference TRBV28 and TRBJ2-7): DVKVTQSSRYLVKRTGEKVFLECVQDMDHENMFWYRQDPGLGLRLIYFSYDVKMKEKGDIPEGYSVSREKKERFSLILESASTNQTSMYLCASRGVWGGSYEQYFGPGTRLTVT.